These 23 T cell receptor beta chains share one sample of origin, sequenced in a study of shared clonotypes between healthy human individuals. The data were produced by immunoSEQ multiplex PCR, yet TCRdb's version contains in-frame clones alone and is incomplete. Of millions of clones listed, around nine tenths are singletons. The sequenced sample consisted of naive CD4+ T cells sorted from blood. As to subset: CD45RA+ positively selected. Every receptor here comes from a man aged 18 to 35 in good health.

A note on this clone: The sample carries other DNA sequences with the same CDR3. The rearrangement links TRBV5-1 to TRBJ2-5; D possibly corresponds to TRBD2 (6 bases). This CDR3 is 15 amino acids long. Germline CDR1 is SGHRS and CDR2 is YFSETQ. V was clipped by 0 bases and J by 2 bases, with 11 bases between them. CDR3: CASSLAPGGQETQYF. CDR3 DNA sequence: TGCGCCAGCAGCTTGGCTCCCGGGGGTCAAGAGACCCAGTACTTC.

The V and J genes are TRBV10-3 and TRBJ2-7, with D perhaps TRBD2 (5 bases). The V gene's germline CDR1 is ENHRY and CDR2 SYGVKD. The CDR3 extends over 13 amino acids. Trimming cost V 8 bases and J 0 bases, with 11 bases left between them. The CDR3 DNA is TGTGCCATCGGGGAGATTAGCTCCTACGAGCAGTACTTC. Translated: CAIGEISSYEQYF.

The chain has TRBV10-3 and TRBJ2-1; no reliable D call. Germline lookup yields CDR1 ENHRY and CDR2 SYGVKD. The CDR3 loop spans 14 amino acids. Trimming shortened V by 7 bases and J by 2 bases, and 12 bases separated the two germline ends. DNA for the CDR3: TGTGCCATCACGGGTGATAAAACCTACAATGAGCAGTTCTTC. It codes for CAITGDKTYNEQFF.

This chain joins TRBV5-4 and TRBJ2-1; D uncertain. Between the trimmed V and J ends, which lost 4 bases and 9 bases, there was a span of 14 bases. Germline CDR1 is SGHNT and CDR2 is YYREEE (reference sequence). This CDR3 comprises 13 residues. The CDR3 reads CASSPQFSFEQFF. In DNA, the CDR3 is TGTGCCAGCAGCCCCCAGTTCAGTTTTGAGCAGTTCTTC.

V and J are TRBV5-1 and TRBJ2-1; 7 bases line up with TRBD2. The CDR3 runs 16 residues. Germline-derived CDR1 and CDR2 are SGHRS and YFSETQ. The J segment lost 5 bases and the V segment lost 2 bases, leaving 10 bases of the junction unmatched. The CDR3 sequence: CASSFGRAMGNNEQFF. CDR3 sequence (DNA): TGCGCCAGCAGCTTTGGGAGGGCCATGGGTAACAATGAGCAGTTCTTC.

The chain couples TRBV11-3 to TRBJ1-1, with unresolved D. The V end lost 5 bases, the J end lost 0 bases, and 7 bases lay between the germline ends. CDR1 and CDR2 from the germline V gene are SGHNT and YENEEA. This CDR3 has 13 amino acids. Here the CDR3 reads CASSTTVNTEAFF. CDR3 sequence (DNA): TGTGCCAGCAGCACGACGGTGAACACTGAAGCTTTCTTT.

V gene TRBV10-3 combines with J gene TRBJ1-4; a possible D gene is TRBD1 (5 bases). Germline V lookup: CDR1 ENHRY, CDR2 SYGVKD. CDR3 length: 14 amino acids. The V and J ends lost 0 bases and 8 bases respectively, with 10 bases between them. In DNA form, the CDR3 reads TGTGCCATCAGTGAGTCCGCAGGGATCGAAAAACTGTTTTTT. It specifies CAISESAGIEKLFF.

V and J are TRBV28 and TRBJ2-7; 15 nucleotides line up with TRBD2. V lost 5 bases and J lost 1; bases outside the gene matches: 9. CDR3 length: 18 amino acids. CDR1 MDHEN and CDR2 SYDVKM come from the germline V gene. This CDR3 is CASSPPGLAGGDSYEQYF. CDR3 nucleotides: TGTGCCAGCAGTCCACCGGGACTAGCGGGAGGCGATTCCTACGAGCAGTACTTC.

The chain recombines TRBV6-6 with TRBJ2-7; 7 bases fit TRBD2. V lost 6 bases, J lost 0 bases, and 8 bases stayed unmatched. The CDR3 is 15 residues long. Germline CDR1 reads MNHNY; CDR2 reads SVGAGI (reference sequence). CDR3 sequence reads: CASSPSSGVSYEQYF. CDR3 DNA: TGTGCCAGCAGCCCATCTAGCGGCGTCTCCTACGAGCAGTACTTC.

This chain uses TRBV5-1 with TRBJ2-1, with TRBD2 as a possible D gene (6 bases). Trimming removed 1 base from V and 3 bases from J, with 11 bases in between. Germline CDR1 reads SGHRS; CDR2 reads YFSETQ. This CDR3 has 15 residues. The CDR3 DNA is TGCGCCAGCAGCTTGACTCAGGGAGGCTACAATGAGCAGTTCTTC. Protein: CASSLTQGGYNEQFF.

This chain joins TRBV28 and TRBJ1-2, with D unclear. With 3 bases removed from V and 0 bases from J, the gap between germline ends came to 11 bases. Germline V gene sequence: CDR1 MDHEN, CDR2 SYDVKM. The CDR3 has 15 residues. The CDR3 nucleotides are TGTGCCAGCAGTTTGGGTCTCTCTACTAACTATGGCTACACCTTC. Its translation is CASSLGLSTNYGYTF.

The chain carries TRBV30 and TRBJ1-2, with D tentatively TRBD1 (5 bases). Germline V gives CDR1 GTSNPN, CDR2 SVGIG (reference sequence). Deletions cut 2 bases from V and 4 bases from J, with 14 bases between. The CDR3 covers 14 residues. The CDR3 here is CAWSPLGPGYGYTF. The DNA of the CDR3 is TGTGCCTGGAGTCCTTTGGGGCCAGGCTATGGCTACACCTTC.

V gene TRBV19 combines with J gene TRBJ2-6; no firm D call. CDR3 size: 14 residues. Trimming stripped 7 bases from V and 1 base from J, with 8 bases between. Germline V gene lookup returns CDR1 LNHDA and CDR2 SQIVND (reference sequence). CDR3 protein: CASMSVSGANVLTF. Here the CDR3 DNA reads TGTGCCAGTATGTCCGTTTCTGGGGCCAACGTCCTGACTTTC.

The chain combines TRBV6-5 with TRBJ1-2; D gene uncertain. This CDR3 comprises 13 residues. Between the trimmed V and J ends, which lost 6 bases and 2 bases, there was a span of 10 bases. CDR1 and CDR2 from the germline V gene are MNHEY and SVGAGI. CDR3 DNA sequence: TGTGCCAGCAGAAACGGGTGGAACTATGGCTACACCTTC. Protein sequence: CASRNGWNYGYTF.

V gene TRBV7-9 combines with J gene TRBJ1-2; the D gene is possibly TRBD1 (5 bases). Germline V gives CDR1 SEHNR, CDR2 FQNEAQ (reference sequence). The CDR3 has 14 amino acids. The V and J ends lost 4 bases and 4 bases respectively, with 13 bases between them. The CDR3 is CASSSDRGTYGYTF. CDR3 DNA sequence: TGTGCCAGCAGCTCCGACAGAGGGACCTATGGCTACACCTTC.

This chain's CDR3 is CASSQGGLAGLHGTQYF. The CDR3 coding sequence is TGCGCCAGCAGCCAGGGAGGACTAGCGGGATTACATGGGACCCAGTACTTC. The J gene is TRBJ2-5, the V gene TRBV4-1; 12 nucleotides agree with TRBD2. The CDR3 contains 17 residues. Germline V lookup: CDR1 MGHRA, CDR2 YSYEKL. V lost 3 bases to trimming and J lost 7 bases; unmatched junction nucleotides: 12.

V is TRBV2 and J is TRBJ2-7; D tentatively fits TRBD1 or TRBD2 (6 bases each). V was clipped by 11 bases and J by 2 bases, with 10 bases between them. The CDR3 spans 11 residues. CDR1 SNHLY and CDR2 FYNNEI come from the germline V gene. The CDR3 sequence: CAGRGAYEQYF. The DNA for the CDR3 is TGTGCCGGAAGGGGGGCCTACGAGCAGTACTTC.

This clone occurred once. The CDR3 region is CASSQERGQGRNQPQHF. The CDR3 bases are TGTGCCAGCAGCCAAGAACGCGGACAGGGGCGCAATCAGCCCCAGCATTTT. The V call is TRBV4-2, the J call TRBJ1-5; the match to TRBD1 covers 9 bases. CDR1 LGHNA and CDR2 YNFKEQ come from the germline V gene. Trimming removed 0 bases from V and 2 bases from J; junction bases left unmatched: 5. The CDR3 runs 17 residues.

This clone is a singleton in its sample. This chain's CDR3 is CASSLARSYEQYF. The CDR3 coding sequence is TGTGCCAGCAGTTTGGCCAGGTCCTACGAGCAGTACTTC. The chain uses TRBV28 and TRBJ2-7; the D is unclear. The CDR3 sequence is 13 residues long. The V end was cut by 3 bases, the J end by 1 base, with 7 bases between. Germline V gives CDR1 MDHEN, CDR2 SYDVKM.

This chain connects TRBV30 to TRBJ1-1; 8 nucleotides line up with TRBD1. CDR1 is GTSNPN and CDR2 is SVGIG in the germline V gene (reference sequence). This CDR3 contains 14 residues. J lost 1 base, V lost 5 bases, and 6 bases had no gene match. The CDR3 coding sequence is TGTGCCTGGCGGACAGGGTCGGCGAACACTGAAGCTTTCTTT. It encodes CAWRTGSANTEAFF.

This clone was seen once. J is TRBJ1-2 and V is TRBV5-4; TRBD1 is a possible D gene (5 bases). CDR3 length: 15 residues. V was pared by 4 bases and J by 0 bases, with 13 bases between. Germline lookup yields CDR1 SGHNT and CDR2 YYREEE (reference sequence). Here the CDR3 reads CASSPPVGANYGYTF. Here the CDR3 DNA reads TGTGCCAGCAGCCCCCCAGTAGGGGCTAACTATGGCTACACCTTC. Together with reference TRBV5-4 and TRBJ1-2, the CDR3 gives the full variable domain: ETGVTQSPTHLIKTRGQQVTLRCSSQSGHNTVSWYQQALGQGPQFIFQYYREEENGRGNFPPRFSGLQFPNYSSELNVNALELDDSALYLCASSPPVGANYGYTFGSGTRLTVV.

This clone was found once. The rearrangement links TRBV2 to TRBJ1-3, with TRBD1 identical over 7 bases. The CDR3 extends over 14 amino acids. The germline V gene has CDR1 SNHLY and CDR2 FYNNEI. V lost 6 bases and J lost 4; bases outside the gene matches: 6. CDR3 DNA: TGTGCCAGCAGGATGACAGGGACGGGAAACACCATATATTTT. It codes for CASRMTGTGNTIYF.

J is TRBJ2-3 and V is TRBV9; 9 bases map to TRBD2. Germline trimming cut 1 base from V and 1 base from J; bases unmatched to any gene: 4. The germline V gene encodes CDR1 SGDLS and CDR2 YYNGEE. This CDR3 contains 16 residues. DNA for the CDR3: TGTGCCAGCAGCGTATTGTCTAGCGGGGGCACAGATACGCAGTATTTT. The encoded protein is CASSVLSSGGTDTQYF.